This paragraph covers one T cell receptor (beta chain) sequence. V was pared by 3 bases and J by 4 bases, with 6 bases between. Germline CDR1 reads SNHLY; CDR2 reads FYNNEI. The CDR3 has 12 residues. This sample is drawn from a study of monozygotic twins with cystic fibrosis. For the study at large: With roughly 16 PCR cycles, barcoded libraries came from around 3 micrograms of fragmented DNA.

Data came from immunoSEQ multiplex PCR; TCRdb stores just in-frame clones and leaves some out. The sample has around 9,500 clones, 98% to 99% seen once. Sequencing was done on a sample of blood. The clonotype comes from a girl aged 2-10 years with cystic fibrosis. The chain employs TRBV2 and TRBJ1-1, with D perhaps TRBD1 (5 bases). CDR3 residues: CASSDRATEAFF. The CDR3 nucleotides are TGTGCCAGCAGTGACAGGGCCACTGAAGCTTTCTTT.